This TCR beta chain was sequenced for a study of T cell repertoires in aging, cancer and after chemotherapy. Study-wide background: Donor ages fell into six groups from 30 or younger up to 70 or older. Clear clonal overlap appeared across healthy donor samples taken over several months to years. The study, taken as a whole, reports: Compared with age-matched healthy donors, untreated hematological or solid cancer patients showed higher blood TCR clonality. Median generation probability rose over the chemotherapy interval in each cancer cohort, suggesting rebound thymic output.

About this clonotype: The antigen remains undetermined.

The template was genomic DNA from peripheral blood, not RNA. Multiplex touch-down PCR with TRB-A/B primers amplified rearranged V-D-J TRB sequences. From the multiplex PCR reads, TCRdb called clonotypes with MiXCR, one entry per CDR3 protein. Of over 9,500 distinct CDR3 sequences listed, around 35% are singletons. Germline CDR1 is PRHDT and CDR2 is FYEKMQ (reference sequence). Between the trimmed V and J ends, which lost 2 bases and 3 bases, there was a span of 14 bases. The CDR3 covers 16 residues. The sequencing sample was made of blood. The TCR was taken from a human donor in good health. The rearrangement links TRBV13 to TRBJ1-3; maybe TRBD1 (5 bases). In nucleotides, the CDR3 is TGTGCCAGCAGCTTATCACGGCTCCAGGGTGGAAACACCATATATTTT. It yields the protein CASSLSRLQGGNTIYF.